The rows below give T cell receptor beta chains drawn from one sample of a study of cytotoxic CD8 clonotypes in ibrutinib-treated CLL. The assay was immunoSEQ multiplex PCR, and TCRdb's table has in-frame clones only and misses some. The table shows some 310,000 clones, with roughly 79% occurring only once. The sequences come from PBMCs, collected before ibrutinib treatment. Source of these receptors: a human donor with chronic lymphocytic leukemia. Each CDR3 is given with its conserved first and last residue.

>TRBV4-3|17
CASSQEGGLATTGELFF
>TRBV7-3|13
CATSLGAGETQYF
>TRBV30|20
CAWSVRDRGPGGLINYGYTF
>TRBV5-4|15
CASSLWLGGPYEQYF
>TRBV5-1|14
CASSSNGGPGEQYF
>TRBV7-3|18
CASSLKGGLSRSYNEQFF
>TRBV27|14
CASSFLQKNTEAFF
>TRBV7-6|11
CASRPLVEAFF
>TRBV7-9|15
CASSARTAYNTEAFF
>TRBV7-8|15
CASSNRDRVGYGYTF
>TRBV2|15
CASTARAGIQETQYF
>TRBV5-1|15
CASSPRGGANEKLFF
>TRBV5-1|14
CASSFRQPTDTQYF
>TRBV25-1|13
CASSELRGYEQYF
>TRBV28|16
CASSFKVDSQNTEAFF
>TRBV4-1|17
CASSQAARQGQSYEQYF
>TRBV15|15
CATSRGGTTLYEQYF
>TRBV27|14
CASSLGLYSNEQYF
>TRBV5-1|17
CASSLAPSGSDTGELFF
>TRBV7-8|19
CASSSRLAGGPLAKNIQYF
>TRBV7-9|15
CASSPDRGLNTEAFF
>TRBV25-1|15
CASSEVGTDTDTQYF
>TRBV29-1|15
CSAEGIRGRDEKLFF
>TRBV19|13
CASSIVGSGELFF
>TRBV5-4|14
CASSLGGARYEQYF
>TRBV7-3|15
CASSRGGEVREKLFF
>TRBV27|15
CASRLGQGRSYEQYF
>TRBV20-1|11
CSARQGIWQFF
>TRBV5-1|12
CASSLNYNEQFF
>TRBV2|15
CASNSGHDSYNEQFF
>TRBV20-1|11
CSAQKREIPFF
>TRBV25-1|15
CASSHTSPNTGELFF
>TRBV6-1|17
CASSGGAAASGANVLTF
>TRBV10-1|15
CASSESQLPTDTQYF
>TRBV9|13
CASSMLGYETQYF
>TRBV18|16
CASSPPSQGKYNEQFF